The next 18 T cell receptor beta chains were all read from a single sample in a study of blood T cell repertoires in COVID-19. The data were produced by immunoSEQ multiplex PCR, yet TCRdb's version contains in-frame clones alone and is incomplete. The sample includes about 200,000 clones, about 80% of them seen just once. What was sequenced was peripheral blood. The receptor set was obtained from a human donor with acute or convalescent COVID-19. The donor label of this sample is uncertain.

J is TRBJ1-2 and V is TRBV7-6; D might be TRBD1 (5 bases). Germline assignment: CDR1 SGHVS and CDR2 FNYEAQ. Trimming removed 5 bases at V and 4 bases at J, with 11 bases between. This CDR3 contains 13 residues. The CDR3 sequence is CASSPTGSYGYTF. In nucleotides, the CDR3 is TGTGCCAGCAGCCCTACAGGTTCCTATGGCTACACCTTC.

CDR3 in amino acids: CASSLVGGTATEAFF. CDR3 nucleotides: TGTGCCAGCAGCTTAGTGGGGGGTACGGCTACTGAAGCTTTCTTT. The chain employs TRBV7-2 and TRBJ1-1, with D perhaps matching TRBD1 (5 bases). The CDR3 covers 15 residues. CDR1 and CDR2 from the germline V gene are SGHTA and FQGNSA. Trimming cost V 1 base and J 5 bases, with 14 bases left between them.

The chain recombines TRBV5-1 with TRBJ2-1, with D possibly being TRBD2 (5 bases). Trimming left V 7 bases short and J 0 bases short, with 14 bases between. Germline V gene data show CDR1 as SGHRS and CDR2 as YFSETQ. The CDR3 spans 15 residues. The CDR3 loop reads CASGLEASSYNEQFF. CDR3 in DNA: TGCGCCAGCGGCCTGGAGGCTAGCTCCTACAATGAGCAGTTCTTC.

The CDR3: CASSFPSGRPQETQYF. Written as DNA, the CDR3 is TGTGCCAGCAGCTTTCCTAGCGGGAGACCCCAAGAGACCCAGTACTTC. The chain employs TRBV11-2 and TRBJ2-5; TRBD2 agrees at 10 bases. This CDR3 has 16 residues. Per the germline V gene, CDR1 is SGHAT and CDR2 is FQNNGV. V lost 3 bases to trimming and J lost 1 base; unmatched junction nucleotides: 5.

V is TRBV12-3 or TRBV12-4 and J is TRBJ2-1; 7 nucleotides align to TRBD2. There are 13 residues in the CDR3. The ends lost 0 bases at V and 9 bases at J; junction bases unmatched: 2. This chain's CDR3 is CASSLALAGEQFF. The CDR3 DNA follows: TGTGCCAGCAGTTTAGCTTTAGCGGGTGAGCAGTTCTTC.

The V call is TRBV18, the J call TRBJ1-6; 9 bases line up with TRBD1. The germline gives CDR1 KGHSH, CDR2 LQKENI. The CDR3 contains 14 residues. Losses at the gene ends were 5 bases for V and 8 bases for J; bases not matched to a gene: 4. The CDR3 protein is CASSAGQGYSPLHF. The CDR3 region has the DNA TGTGCCAGCTCAGCAGGACAGGGGTATTCACCCCTCCACTTT.

The chain is built from TRBV7-2 and TRBJ2-2; 7 bases are a match to TRBD2. V was pared by 4 bases and J by 4 bases, with 6 bases of the junction left unmatched. The CDR3 is 15 residues long. Germline V gene lookup returns CDR1 SGHTA and CDR2 FQGNSA. CDR3 sequence (DNA): TGTGCCAGCAGCTATCGACTAGCCGGCACCGGGGAGCTGTTTTTT. Protein sequence: CASSYRLAGTGELFF.

This chain connects TRBV2 to TRBJ2-1, with a tentative D call TRBD2 (6 bases). Looked up from germline, CDR1 is SNHLY and CDR2 is FYNNEI. The CDR3 runs 13 residues. The germline V and J ends were trimmed by 4 bases and 7 bases, with 11 bases remaining between them. CDR3 nucleotides: TGTGCCAGCAGTGGGCGGAGGGTAAATGAGCAGTTCTTC. The encoded protein is CASSGRRVNEQFF.

The chain joins TRBV10-3 to TRBJ2-2, with D tentatively TRBD1 (7 bases). The CDR3 loop spans 16 amino acids. The V gene lost 6 bases and the J gene lost 5 bases, with 19 bases spanning the gap. Germline values: CDR1 ENHRY, CDR2 SYGVKD. The CDR3 region is CAIRTGKAGGTGELFF. The CDR3 nucleotides are TGTGCCATCAGGACGGGGAAGGCAGGGGGGACCGGGGAGCTGTTTTTT.

The chain uses TRBV10-1 and TRBJ1-6; 7 nucleotides agree with TRBD1. V shed 8 bases and J 5 bases; nucleotides not matched to a gene: 6. The germline V gene encodes CDR1 WNHNN and CDR2 SYGVQD (reference sequence). The CDR3 is 14 amino acids. The CDR3 region has the DNA TGCGCCAGCTCAGCCGGGACAGATAATTCACCCCTCCACTTT. Translated: CASSAGTDNSPLHF.

The chain has TRBV5-1 and TRBJ2-2, with TRBD1 matching over 12 bases. The CDR3 totals 16 residues. CDR1 SGHRS and CDR2 YFSETQ come from the germline V gene. V was pared by 4 bases and J by 5 bases, with 6 bases of the junction left unmatched. This CDR3 is CASSGGDRGQTGELFF. Here the CDR3 DNA reads TGCGCCAGCAGCGGAGGGGACAGGGGGCAAACCGGGGAGCTGTTTTTT.

This chain joins TRBV7-7 and TRBJ2-3, with D maybe TRBD2 (7 bases). The germline gives CDR1 SSHAT, CDR2 FNYEAQ (reference sequence). Trimming took 1 base from V and 0 from J, leaving 17 bases between them. The CDR3 extends over 18 amino acids. The CDR3 DNA sequence: TGTGCCAGCAGCTTAGGGCGGGGGCGTATCTCTAGCACAGATACGCAGTATTTT. Residues: CASSLGRGRISSTDTQYF. Combining the CDR3 with reference TRBV7-7 and TRBJ2-3 gives the whole variable domain GAGVSQSPRYKVTKRGQDVTLRCDPISSHATLYWYQQALGQGPEFLTYFNYEAQPDKSGLPSDRFSAERPEGSISTLTIQRTEQRDSAMYRCASSLGRGRISSTDTQYFGPGTRLTVL.

This clone was detected only once. This rearrangement joins TRBV28 to TRBJ2-4; 11 bases fit TRBD1. Trimming cost V 8 bases and J 9 bases; bases outside gene matches: 3. This CDR3 contains 12 residues. The germline gives CDR1 MDHEN, CDR2 SYDVKM. In DNA, the CDR3 is TGTGCCAGCCGGGGACAGGGGGGCATTCAGTACTTC. It yields the protein CASRGQGGIQYF.

The V gene is TRBV3-1 (or the pseudogene TRBV3-2), the J gene TRBJ2-5; D remains unclear. CDR3 length: 17 amino acids. Trimming removed 0 bases at V and 0 bases at J, with 14 bases between. CDR1 and CDR2 from the germline V gene are LGHDT and YNNKEL (reference sequence). The chain's CDR3 is CASSQEPRLLNQETQYF. In DNA form, the CDR3 reads TGTGCCAGCAGCCAAGAACCCCGACTCTTAAACCAAGAGACCCAGTACTTC.

The V and J genes are TRBV3-1 (or the pseudogene TRBV3-2) and TRBJ2-2, with D perhaps matching TRBD2 (6 bases). V lost 4 bases and J 5 bases, leaving 11 bases between the germline ends. The CDR3 covers 14 residues. Germline lookup yields CDR1 LGHDT and CDR2 YNNKEL (reference sequence). The CDR3 here is CASSPNAGTGELFF. DNA of the CDR3: TGTGCCAGCAGCCCTAACGCGGGGACCGGGGAGCTGTTTTTT.

The rearrangement uses TRBV19 and TRBJ2-2; TRBD2 agrees at 10 bases. Germline CDR1 is LNHDA and CDR2 is SQIVND (reference sequence). The CDR3 is 19 amino acids. V lost 6 bases, J lost 1 base, and 14 bases stayed unmatched. CDR3 sequence: CASSPRVAGGLGNTGELFF. The CDR3 region has the DNA TGTGCCAGTAGCCCCCGAGTAGCGGGAGGTCTCGGGAACACCGGGGAGCTGTTTTTT.

This sequence joins TRBV25-1 and TRBJ2-3, with 7 positions matching TRBD2. The junction had 1 base not matched to a gene; V was cut back by 2 bases and J by 2 bases. The CDR3 has 14 residues. CDR1 and CDR2 from the germline V gene are MGHDK and SYGVNS. CDR3 protein: CASSELADTDTQYF. In DNA, the CDR3 is TGTGCCAGCAGTGAACTAGCGGACACAGATACGCAGTATTTT.

The J gene is TRBJ1-1, the V gene TRBV14; weak D call: TRBD1 (6 bases). The germline gives CDR1 SGHDN, CDR2 FVKESK. The CDR3 is made up of 16 amino acids. V lost 0 bases, J lost 4 bases, and 15 bases lay in between. DNA for the CDR3: TGTGCCAGCAGCCAAGAAGGGGGGGCGCGTGGCACTGAAGCTTTCTTT. Its protein is CASSQEGGARGTEAFF.